These T cell receptor beta chains were read from a single sample in a study of T cells in lung cancer brain metastases. Assay used: immunoSEQ multiplex PCR; TCRdb lists only in-frame clones, some missing. The sample has 3,000 or so clones, around 85% seen once. Source material: tumor tissue from the primary lung tumor. The source is a woman between 50 and 59 years old with non-small cell lung cancer. The CDR3 runs from the conserved cysteine through the conserved F or W. Fields, in order: D gene, J gene, clone size, V gene, CDR3 length, CDR3 protein, CDR3 DNA. D genes are given only for firm matches. A row's size may be missing; if present it is once, few, many or a size class.

>-|TRBJ1-5|-|TRBV2|13
CASSREGNQPQHF
TGTGCCAGCAGCCGGGAGGGGAATCAGCCCCAGCATTTT
>-|TRBJ1-5|-|TRBV29-1|18
CSVEVWDANWVGNQPQHF
TGCAGCGTTGAAGTTTGGGACGCCAACTGGGTGGGCAATCAGCCCCAGCATTTT
>TRBD2|TRBJ2-3|-|TRBV29-1|14
CSAQSGGSTDTQYF
TGCAGCGCCCAATCCGGGGGGAGCACAGATACGCAGTATTTT
>TRBD1|TRBJ1-2|-|TRBV7-2|15
CASSLVRDSNYGYTF
TGTGCCAGCAGCTTAGTCCGGGACAGCAACTATGGCTACACCTTC
>TRBD2|TRBJ2-1|-|TRBV7-2|16
CASSQRRGSSYNEQFF
TGTGCCAGCAGCCAAAGGCGGGGGAGCTCCTACAATGAGCAGTTCTTC
>-|TRBJ1-2|-|TRBV19|13
CASSSSGAGGYTF
TGTGCCAGTAGTTCCTCGGGGGCGGGAGGCTACACCTTC
>TRBD2|TRBJ2-2|once|TRBV5-1|16
CASSLGTRVITGELFF
TGCGCCAGCAGCTTAGGGACTAGAGTTATAACCGGGGAGCTGTTTTTT
>TRBD1|TRBJ1-6|-|TRBV4-1|18
CASSHPKTGQKNNSPLHF
TGCGCCAGCAGCCATCCCAAGACGGGACAGAAAAATAATTCACCCCTCCACTTT
>TRBD1|TRBJ1-1|once|TRBV27|17
CASRPAPGGGRITEAFF
TGTGCCAGCAGGCCCGCTCCAGGGGGCGGGAGGATAACTGAAGCTTTCTTT
>-|TRBJ2-5|-|TRBV29-1|10
CSAKEETQYF
TGCAGCGCTAAGGAAGAGACCCAGTACTTC
>-|TRBJ1-1|-|TRBV6-1|11
CASNGKGNAFF
TGTGCCAGCAACGGTAAGGGGAACGCTTTCTTT
>-|TRBJ1-1|-|TRBV18|15
CASSPGTFGSTEAFF
TGTGCCAGCTCACCGGGGACTTTCGGCTCCACTGAAGCTTTCTTT
>-|TRBJ1-4|-|TRBV19|14
CASSARTRNEKLFF
TGTGCCAGTAGTGCTAGGACAAGGAATGAAAAACTGTTTTTT
>-|TRBJ1-4|-|TRBV7-9|15
CASSLGGGPNEKLFF
TGTGCCAGCAGCCTAGGGGGAGGACCGAATGAAAAACTGTTTTTT
>TRBD2|TRBJ2-3|few|TRBV5-1|14
CASSLTSGTDTQYF
TGCGCCAGCAGCTTGACTAGCGGCACAGATACGCAGTATTTT
>TRBD1|TRBJ1-2|few|TRBV16|14
CASSLKGQHYGYTF
TGTGCCAGCAGCCTTAAGGGACAGCACTATGGCTACACCTTC
>TRBD1|TRBJ1-2|once|TRBV5-1|13
CASSLEQGNGYTF
TGCGCCAGCAGCTTGGAACAGGGGAATGGCTACACCTTC
>-|TRBJ2-1|-|TRBV1|18
CTSPPGQGARGTYNEQFF
TGCACCAGCCCCCCGGGACAGGGGGCGAGGGGTACCTACAATGAGCAGTTCTTC
>-|TRBJ2-5|-|TRBV29-1|13
CSVEIGQGETQYF
TGCAGCGTTGAGATTGGGCAGGGGGAGACCCAGTACTTC
>-|TRBJ2-3|-|TRBV7-7|14
CASSLGLDADTQYF
TGTGCCAGCAGCTTAGGACTAGATGCAGATACGCAGTATTTT
>TRBD2|TRBJ2-3|-|TRBV7-2|16
CASSLEGASGGDTQYF
TGTGCCAGCAGCTTAGAAGGGGCTAGCGGGGGGGATACGCAGTATTTT